These 9 T cell receptor beta chains were all obtained from the same sample, sequenced in a study of T-cell memory formation after mild COVID-19. Via MiXCR, TCRdb re-called the 5' RACE reads, giving one row per CDR3 protein. The table lists 300,000 to 400,000 distinct CDR3 sequences, around 28% of them singletons. The sample comprised PBMCs or a T cell subset sorted from them (not recorded which). These receptors all come from an adult woman who had mild COVID-19 (a few samples of this study predate the infection). Cell type and time point are not known.

This clonotype was counted a few times. The chain joins TRBV6-2 or TRBV6-3 to TRBJ2-3; unclear D gene. The CDR3 length is 12 residues. Germline V CDR1 and CDR2: MNHEY, SVGEGT. V gave up 8 bases and J gave up 5 bases, with 11 bases separating them. CDR3 amino acids: CASGELRDTQYF. The CDR3 DNA reads TGTGCCAGCGGTGAACTTAGAGATACGCAGTATTTT.

The chain has TRBV7-8 and TRBJ2-4; possibly TRBD1 or TRBD2 for D (5 bases each). This CDR3 spans 14 amino acids. Trimming cost V 5 bases and J 1 base, with 9 bases left between them. Germline V gene sequence: CDR1 SGHVS, CDR2 FQNEAQ. Written as DNA, the CDR3 is TGTGCCAGCAGCCCTGAGGGGGCCAAAAACATTCAGTACTTC. This gives the protein CASSPEGAKNIQYF. Using reference TRBV7-8 and TRBJ2-4 for the parts outside the CDR3, the full variable domain is GAGVSQSPRYKVAKRGQDVALRCDPISGHVSLFWYQQALGQGPEFLTYFQNEAQLDKSGLPSDRFFAERPEGSVSTLKIQRTQQEDSAVYLCASSPEGAKNIQYFGAGTRLSVL.

The V gene is TRBV5-6, the J gene TRBJ1-1; TRBD1 is a possible D gene (6 bases). V was clipped by 2 bases and J by 8 bases, with 13 bases between them. Germline assignment: CDR1 SGHDT and CDR2 YYEEEE. This CDR3 is built from 13 residues. The CDR3 nucleotides read TGTGCCAGCAGCTTTATGAATCAGGGGGAAGCTTTCTTT. Translation: CASSFMNQGEAFF.

The J gene is TRBJ2-7, the V gene TRBV20-1; 7 positions match TRBD1. The CDR3 is made up of 15 amino acids. V lost 1 base, J lost 0 bases, and 6 bases stayed unmatched. Germline V gene lookup returns CDR1 DFQATT and CDR2 SNEGSKA (reference sequence). CDR3 DNA sequence: TGCAGTGCTAGAGCCCGGGACAGCCTCTCCTACGAGCAGTACTTC. This sequence encodes CSARARDSLSYEQYF.

V gene TRBV4-1 combines with J gene TRBJ2-2; weak D call: TRBD2 (5 bases). Germline CDR1 MGHRA, CDR2 YSYEKL. The CDR3 is 14 amino acids. Trimming stripped 9 bases from V and 0 bases from J, with 11 bases between. CDR3 in amino acids: CASLGETNTGELFF. The CDR3 region has the DNA TGCGCCAGTCTCGGGGAGACGAACACCGGGGAGCTGTTTTTT.

Many counts were recorded for this clonotype. The chain couples TRBV3-1 to TRBJ2-3; TRBD1 aligns across 7 bases. J gave up 0 bases and V 4 bases, and 4 bases lay outside the gene matches. From germline, CDR1 is LGHDT and CDR2 YNNKEL (reference sequence). The length of the CDR3 is 15 residues. The chain's CDR3 is CASSPTGTSTDTQYF. CDR3 nucleotides: TGTGCCAGCAGCCCGACAGGGACAAGCACAGATACGCAGTATTTT.

This clonotype was found a few times. The rearrangement joins TRBV6-5 to TRBJ1-4; D uncertain. This CDR3 region has 15 residues. Germline lookup yields CDR1 MNHEY and CDR2 SVGAGI. V dropped 5 bases and J dropped 6 bases, with 16 bases sitting between them. The DNA for the CDR3 is TGTGCCAGCAGTCCGGAGGATCGTCTTGATGAAAAACTGTTTTTT. Amino acid sequence: CASSPEDRLDEKLFF.

This clonotype was detected ten times or more. CDR3 region: CASSLGRLSGTGELFF. The DNA for the CDR3 is TGCGCCAGCAGCTTGGGCCGACTCTCGGGCACCGGGGAGCTGTTTTTT. The chain carries TRBV5-1 and TRBJ2-2, with D hard to call. Germline assignment: CDR1 SGHRS and CDR2 YFSETQ. CDR3 length equals 16 residues. With 0 bases removed from V and 4 bases from J, the gap between germline ends came to 13 bases.

This chain connects TRBV7-9 to TRBJ1-4; D unclear. Germline CDR1 is SEHNR and CDR2 is FQNEAQ (reference sequence). Trimming removed 0 bases at V and 2 bases at J, with 7 bases between. The CDR3 runs 15 residues. The chain's CDR3 is CASSLARGTNEKLFF. The CDR3 DNA is TGTGCCAGCAGCTTAGCGCGGGGTACTAATGAAAAACTGTTTTTT.